This T cell receptor beta chain was sequenced in a study of shared clonotypes between healthy human individuals. Notes on the study in general: Only a few donors were included, so the genetic and exposure-history diversity represented was limited.

The V gene's germline CDR1 is SQVTM and CDR2 ANQGSEA. Unmatched junction bases numbered 20, after V lost 7 bases and J lost 4 bases. The CDR3 extends over 17 amino acids. With respect to this clone: Its antigen is undetermined.

Across several immunoSEQ plates, the genomic DNA of each subset was split evenly. Method: immunoSEQ multiplex PCR; TCRdb's copy keeps in-frame clones and lacks some. The table lists approximately 640,000 clones, 80% to 95% of them singletons. What CD8 memory combined were CD45RO+ cells and CCR7-negative CD45RA+ TemRA cells. The J gene is TRBJ2-5, the V gene TRBV29-1; 8 bases are a match to TRBD2. The clonotype comes from a man between 18 and 35 years old in good health. Some clones in this sample may be carry-over from other donors' samples. The sample consisted of memory CD8+ T cells from PBMCs. Subset of the sample: CD45RO+ cells pooled with CCR7-negative TemRA cells. The CDR3 DNA is TGCAGCGCCCTCGGACTAGCCCCGGGGAAAAATCGAGAGACCCAGTACTTC. Its translation is CSALGLAPGKNRETQYF.